The 15 T cell receptor beta chains given below trace back to one sample, sequenced in a study of early T cells in non-severe SARS-CoV-2 infection. TCRdb recomputed calls from the 5' RACE reads with MiXCR, one row per CDR3 protein. The table has under 95,000 distinct CDR3 sequences, approximately 12% seen once. The sample was whole blood. The receptor source for this set is an adult who was a healthcare worker with PCR-confirmed SARS-CoV-2 infection or an uninfected control (not recorded which).

The rearrangement joins TRBV5-1 to TRBJ2-7; 9 nucleotides agree with TRBD1. Germline-derived CDR1 and CDR2 are SGHRS and YFSETQ. This CDR3 comprises 15 residues. Unmatched junction bases numbered 7, after V lost 4 bases and J lost 2 bases. The CDR3 nucleotides are TGCGCCAGCAGCCTTACCGGGACAGGGCCCTACGAGCAGTACTTC. It translates to CASSLTGTGPYEQYF.

This clonotype was observed many times. The V call is TRBV15, the J call TRBJ2-5, with 7 nucleotides matching TRBD1. This CDR3 contains 14 residues. Germline loops: CDR1 LNHNV, CDR2 YYDKDF (reference sequence). V shed 1 base and J 5 bases; nucleotides not matched to a gene: 4. The CDR3 reads CATSRVAGGETQYF. CDR3 nucleotides: TGTGCCACCAGCAGAGTTGCAGGGGGTGAGACCCAGTACTTC.

This chain's CDR3 is CSASGNREQFF. The DNA for the CDR3 is TGCAGTGCTAGCGGGAACCGTGAGCAGTTCTTC. V is TRBV20-1 and J is TRBJ2-1; D perhaps matches TRBD2 (5 bases). The length of the CDR3 is 11 residues. V gave up 3 bases and J gave up 9 bases, with 9 bases separating them. Germline V gene sequence: CDR1 DFQATT, CDR2 SNEGSKA (reference sequence).

This sequence joins TRBV18 and TRBJ2-2; maybe TRBD1 (5 bases). The germline CDR1 and CDR2 sequences are KGHSH and LQKENI. Trimming removed 3 bases from V and 0 bases from J, with 8 bases in between. CDR3 length equals 15 residues. The CDR3 coding sequence is TGTGCCAGCTCACCCGACAGCTCGAACACCGGGGAGCTGTTTTTT. This sequence encodes CASSPDSSNTGELFF.

This clonotype was picked up a small number of times. The chain combines TRBV19 with TRBJ1-4, with 10 bases fitting TRBD1. V trimming: 6 bases; J trimming: 8 bases; junction bases outside the gene matches: 12. Germline lookup yields CDR1 LNHDA and CDR2 SQIVND (reference sequence). CDR3 length equals 16 residues. CDR3 sequence reads: CASSPSTGTGDEKLFF. CDR3 in DNA: TGTGCCAGTAGCCCATCAACCGGGACAGGGGACGAAAAACTGTTTTTT.

This clonotype appeared a few times. The V call is TRBV20-1, the J call TRBJ2-7; TRBD2 matches 15 bases. Losses at the gene ends were 3 bases for V and 4 bases for J; bases not matched to a gene: 7. The germline CDR1 and CDR2 sequences are DFQATT and SNEGSKA (reference sequence). There are 16 residues in the CDR3. This CDR3 is CSASWTSGRARYEQYF. As DNA, the CDR3 is TGCAGTGCTAGCTGGACTAGCGGGAGGGCCCGTTACGAGCAGTACTTC.

The chain recombines TRBV14 with TRBJ2-7; 8 bases agree with TRBD1. This CDR3 contains 14 residues. V was pared by 4 bases and J by 6 bases, with 8 bases of the junction left unmatched. The germline gives CDR1 SGHDN, CDR2 FVKESK. CDR3 loop: CASSLGQGFAEQYF. The CDR3, as DNA: TGTGCCAGCAGCCTCGGACAGGGCTTCGCCGAGCAGTACTTC.

This clonotype was found a few times. The chain combines TRBV27 with TRBJ2-1, with 13 bases identical to TRBD2. Trimming took 7 bases from V and 4 from J; bases not matched to a gene: 4. The CDR3 covers 15 residues. Germline values: CDR1 MNHEY, CDR2 SMNVEV (reference sequence). The CDR3 protein is CASKMGLAGYNEQFF. The CDR3 nucleotides are TGTGCCAGCAAGATGGGACTAGCGGGGTACAATGAGCAGTTCTTC.

This clonotype turned up a few times. The chain employs TRBV18 and TRBJ1-6, with D uncertain. Trimming took off 2 bases at V and 7 bases at J, with 9 bases between the two ends. The CDR3 is 14 amino acids. CDR1 KGHSH and CDR2 LQKENI come from the germline V gene. The CDR3: CASSPAGLNSPLHF. The CDR3 DNA sequence: TGTGCCAGCTCACCAGCCGGGTTGAATTCACCCCTCCACTTT.

CDR3 protein: CASRFTGGRQPQHF. The CDR3 nucleotides read TGTGCCAGTAGATTCACAGGGGGTCGGCAGCCCCAGCATTTT. V usage is TRBV19 and J usage is TRBJ1-5, with 8 nucleotides matching TRBD1. The CDR3 extends over 14 amino acids. Germline V gene data show CDR1 as LNHDA and CDR2 as SQIVND (reference sequence). V dropped 6 bases and J dropped 7; count of bases not matched to a gene: 8.

There are many counts of this clonotype. CDR3 loop: CAIQSGSKEQYF. The DNA for the CDR3 is TGTGCCATCCAAAGCGGGAGCAAGGAGCAGTACTTC. J is TRBJ2-7 and V is TRBV28, with 8 bases aligning to TRBD2. The CDR3 loop spans 12 amino acids. CDR1 and CDR2 (germline): MDHEN, SYDVKM. J gave up 7 bases and V 10 bases, and 9 bases lay outside the gene matches.

On this clonotype itself: The junction departs from germline at one end; a sequencing error may be responsible. The rearrangement links TRBV29-1 to TRBJ1-1, with 9 bases fitting TRBD1. CDR1 and CDR2 (germline): SQVTM, ANQGSEA. The CDR3 runs to 14 residues. The CDR3 spells CSVLQGALNAEAFF. In DNA form, the CDR3 reads TGCAGCGTTCTACAGGGGGCCCTGAACGCTGAAGCTTTCTTT.

This clonotype was seen many times. CDR3 amino acids: CASSRLAVSSYEQYF. The CDR3 DNA follows: TGTGCCAGCAGCCGACTAGCGGTAAGCTCCTACGAGCAGTACTTC. The chain is built from TRBV11-2 and TRBJ2-7, with 9 positions matching TRBD2. After removal of 5 bases from V and 0 bases from J, the junction contained 5 bases not matched to a gene. The CDR3 is 15 amino acids. Germline CDR1 SGHAT, CDR2 FQNNGV.

This chain links TRBV19 with TRBJ2-1; 13 positions agree with TRBD2. The CDR3 totals 18 residues. The V gene end was trimmed by 5 bases and the J gene end by 1 base; junction bases not matched to a gene: 8. In germline, CDR1 is LNHDA, CDR2 SQIVND (reference sequence). CDR3 sequence (DNA): TGTGCCAGTAGTCCCGGACTAGCGGGAGTGGTATCCTACAATGAGCAGTTCTTC. Translation gives CASSPGLAGVVSYNEQFF.

This chain connects TRBV18 to TRBJ2-1; D might be TRBD2 (6 bases). The V and J ends lost 6 bases and 9 bases respectively, with 15 bases between them. CDR1 KGHSH and CDR2 LQKENI come from the germline V gene. The CDR3 has 13 residues. Here the CDR3 DNA reads TGTGCCAGCTCCTTACGGGGGAAATCTGAGCAGTTCTTC. It codes for CASSLRGKSEQFF.